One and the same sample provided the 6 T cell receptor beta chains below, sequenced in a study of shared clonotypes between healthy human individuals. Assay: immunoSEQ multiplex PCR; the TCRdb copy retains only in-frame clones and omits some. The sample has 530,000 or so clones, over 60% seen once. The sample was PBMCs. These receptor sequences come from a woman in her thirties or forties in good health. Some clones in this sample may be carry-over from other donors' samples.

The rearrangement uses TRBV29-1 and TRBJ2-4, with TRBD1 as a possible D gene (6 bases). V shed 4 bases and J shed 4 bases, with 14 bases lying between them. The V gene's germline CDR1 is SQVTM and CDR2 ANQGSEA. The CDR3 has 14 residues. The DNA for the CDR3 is TGCAGCGTTGTACCACAGGGTTTGAAAAACATTCAGTACTTC. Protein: CSVVPQGLKNIQYF.

CDR3 DNA: TGTGCCAGCAGCCAAGATGATAGCTCTGGGGCCAACGTCCTGACTTTC. Its protein is CASSQDDSSGANVLTF. The V call is TRBV7-9, the J call TRBJ2-6; D gene ambiguous. Trimming removed 5 bases at V and 0 bases at J, with 11 bases between. In germline, CDR1 is SEHNR, CDR2 FQNEAQ (reference sequence). CDR3 length: 16 residues.

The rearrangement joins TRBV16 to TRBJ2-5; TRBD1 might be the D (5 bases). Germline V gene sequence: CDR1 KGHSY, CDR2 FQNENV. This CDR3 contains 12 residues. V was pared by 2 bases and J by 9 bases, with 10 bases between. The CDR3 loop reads CASSQDSFSQYF. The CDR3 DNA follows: TGTGCCAGCAGCCAAGACAGTTTTTCCCAGTACTTC.

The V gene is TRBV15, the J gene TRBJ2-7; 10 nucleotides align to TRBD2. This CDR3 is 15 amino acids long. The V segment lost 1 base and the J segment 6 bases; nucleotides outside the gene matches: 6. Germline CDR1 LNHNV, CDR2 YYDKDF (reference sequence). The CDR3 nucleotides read TGTGCCACCAGCAGAGGGACTAGCGGTGAGCTCGAGCAGTACTTC. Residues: CATSRGTSGELEQYF.

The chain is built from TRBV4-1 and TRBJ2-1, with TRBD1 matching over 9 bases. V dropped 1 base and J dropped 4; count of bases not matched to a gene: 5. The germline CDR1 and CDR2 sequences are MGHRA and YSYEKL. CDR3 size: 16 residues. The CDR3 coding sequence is TGCGCCAGCAGCCAAGTTTTCGGGACAGGGTACAATGAGCAGTTCTTC. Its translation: CASSQVFGTGYNEQFF.

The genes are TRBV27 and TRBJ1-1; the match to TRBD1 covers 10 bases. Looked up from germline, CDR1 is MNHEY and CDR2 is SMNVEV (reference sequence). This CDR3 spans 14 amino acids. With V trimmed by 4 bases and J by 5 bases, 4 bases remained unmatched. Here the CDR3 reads CASSSPGQGTEAFF. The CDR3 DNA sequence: TGTGCCAGCAGTTCACCGGGACAGGGGACTGAAGCTTTCTTT.